One sample yielded the 31 T cell receptor beta chains listed below, sequenced in a study of siplizumab effects on memory and regulatory T cells. Only in-frame clones appear in the TCRdb table, and some are missing; sequencing was by immunoSEQ multiplex PCR. The table includes around 26,000 clones, around 80% detected once. The specimen was memory CD4+ T cells sorted from blood. Receptors were obtained from a human donor in good health.

J is TRBJ2-2 and V is TRBV7-3; D may correspond to TRBD1 or TRBD2 (5 bases each). In germline, CDR1 is SGHTA, CDR2 FQGTGA. V lost 5 bases and J lost 6, with 10 bases in between. The length of the CDR3 is 13 residues. CDR3 amino acids: CASSPGASGELFF. CDR3 coding DNA: TGTGCCAGCAGCCCCGGGGCGTCCGGGGAGCTGTTTTTT.

The CDR3 region is CASSSRGEQYF. CDR3 sequence (DNA): TGTGCCAGCAGCTCGAGAGGCGAGCAGTACTTC. The chain has TRBV7-2 and TRBJ2-7, with no clear D. This CDR3 comprises 11 residues. V was trimmed by 4 bases and J by 6 bases, leaving 7 bases between them. Germline CDR1 and CDR2: SGHTA and FQGNSA.

CDR3 nucleotides: TGTGCCAGTAGGAGTGGAGCCGGGGAGCTGTTTTTT. This translates into CASRSGAGELFF. V gene TRBV19 combines with J gene TRBJ2-2; no definite D call. Looked up from germline, CDR1 is LNHDA and CDR2 is SQIVND (reference sequence). The CDR3 runs 12 residues. Trimming took 6 bases from V and 6 from J, leaving 8 bases between them.

The chain's CDR3 is CSVGDGHTEAFF. Written as DNA, the CDR3 is TGCAGCGTAGGGGACGGGCACACTGAAGCTTTCTTT. The chain combines TRBV29-1 with TRBJ1-1, with a weak D call TRBD1 (5 bases). CDR3 length: 12 amino acids. Trimming took 6 bases from V and 3 from J, leaving 11 bases between them. Germline CDR1 and CDR2: SQVTM and ANQGSEA. Full variable domain (remainder filled in from reference TRBV29-1 and TRBJ1-1): SAVISQKPSRDICQRGTSLTIQCQVDSQVTMMFWYRQQPGQSLTLIATANQGSEATYESGFVIDKFPISRPNLTFSTLTVSNMSPEDSSIYLCSVGDGHTEAFFGQGTRLTVV.

CDR3 nucleotides: TGCGCCAGCAGCCAAGCAGGGCGGGGATACAATGAGCAGTTCTTC. Amino acid sequence: CASSQAGRGYNEQFF. The chain carries TRBV4-3 and TRBJ2-1; tentatively, D is TRBD2 (6 bases). CDR1 LGHNA and CDR2 YSLEER come from the germline V gene. V was trimmed by 1 base and J by 4 bases, leaving 11 bases between them. CDR3 length equals 15 residues.

Here the CDR3 reads CASSPPGGPGNTIYF. In nucleotides, the CDR3 is TGTGCCAGCAGTCCCCCTGGGGGGCCCGGAAACACCATATATTTT. This rearrangement joins TRBV6-5 to TRBJ1-3; maybe TRBD1 (6 bases). CDR3 length: 15 amino acids. CDR1 and CDR2 from the germline V gene are MNHEY and SVGAGI. Between the trimmed V and J ends, which lost 5 bases and 4 bases, there was a span of 15 bases.

The V call is TRBV5-1, the J call TRBJ1-1; D call uncertain. The germline V and J ends were trimmed by 0 bases and 12 bases, with 18 bases remaining between them. Germline CDR1 SGHRS, CDR2 YFSETQ. The CDR3 sequence is 14 residues long. The CDR3 DNA reads as TGCGCCAGCAGCTTGGCCCTAGACGGTACCGGAACTTTCTTT. Translated: CASSLALDGTGTFF.

The gene calls are TRBV19 and TRBJ2-1; D is undetermined. Germline-derived CDR1 and CDR2 are LNHDA and SQIVND (reference sequence). The CDR3 is made up of 16 amino acids. V was pared by 3 bases and J by 5 bases, with 17 bases between. The CDR3 coding sequence is TGTGCCAGTAGTATGTTCGGCCTCAATTATCACAATGAGCAGTTCTTC. Amino acids: CASSMFGLNYHNEQFF. The variable domain in full, completed from reference TRBV19 and TRBJ2-1, reads DGGITQSPKYLFRKEGQNVTLSCEQNLNHDAMYWYRQDPGQGLRLIYYSQIVNDFQKGDIAEGYSVSREKKESFPLTVTSAQKNPTAFYLCASSMFGLNYHNEQFFGPGTRLTVL.

The chain carries TRBV7-9 and TRBJ2-7; maybe TRBD1 (5 bases). This CDR3 is 14 amino acids long. Germline-derived CDR1 and CDR2 are SEHNR and FQNEAQ (reference sequence). The V end lost 3 bases, the J end lost 2 bases, and 11 bases lay between the germline ends. CDR3 residues: CASSLGQEPYEQYF. DNA of the CDR3: TGTGCCAGCAGCTTGGGGCAGGAACCCTACGAGCAGTACTTC.

The rearrangement uses TRBV14 and TRBJ2-4, with no clear D. Trimming took off 4 bases at V and 2 bases at J, with 15 bases between the two ends. Looked up from germline, CDR1 is SGHDN and CDR2 is FVKESK. The CDR3 contains 16 residues. The CDR3 is CASSPIPSGPKNIQYF. The CDR3, as DNA: TGTGCCAGCAGCCCGATTCCCTCGGGCCCCAAAAACATTCAGTACTTC.

This chain uses TRBV4-3 with TRBJ2-7, with D possibly being TRBD1 or TRBD2 (5 bases each). This CDR3 comprises 16 residues. The germline V gene encodes CDR1 LGHNA and CDR2 YSLEER. V gave up 3 bases and J gave up 2 bases, with 17 bases separating them. CDR3 nucleotide sequence: TGCGCCAGCAGCCAGTTGGGACCGCCGAGTCCCTACGAGCAGTACTTC. Protein sequence: CASSQLGPPSPYEQYF.

V gene TRBV19 combines with J gene TRBJ1-5, with 9 bases matching TRBD1. This CDR3 spans 13 amino acids. Looked up from germline, CDR1 is LNHDA and CDR2 is SQIVND (reference sequence). The ends lost 11 bases at V and 5 bases at J; junction bases unmatched: 7. The chain's CDR3 is CASSDRGYQPQHF. DNA for the CDR3: TGTGCCTCTTCGGACAGGGGTTATCAGCCCCAGCATTTT.

Here the CDR3 reads CASSLARLGLGGYTF. The CDR3 DNA is TGTGCCAGCAGCTTGGCCAGACTGGGTCTGGGTGGCTACACCTTC. The chain links TRBV5-4 to TRBJ1-2, with D uncertain. Trimming removed 0 bases at V and 7 bases at J, with 16 bases between. Germline CDR1 and CDR2: SGHNT and YYREEE (reference sequence). This CDR3 is 15 amino acids long.

This chain links TRBV4-2 with TRBJ2-7; D uncertain. Germline V gene data show CDR1 as LGHNA and CDR2 as YNFKEQ. The V gene lost 0 bases and the J gene lost 3 bases, with 6 bases spanning the gap. This CDR3 has 13 residues. CDR3 sequence reads: CASSQDSLYEQYF. Here the CDR3 DNA reads TGTGCCAGCAGCCAAGATTCACTCTACGAGCAGTACTTC.

This clone was found once. The rearrangement joins TRBV5-4 to TRBJ2-7, with a possible D match to TRBD2 (5 bases). This CDR3 is built from 13 residues. The V end lost 2 bases, the J end lost 6 bases, and 12 bases lay between the germline ends. Germline loops: CDR1 SGHNT, CDR2 YYREEE (reference sequence). CDR3 DNA: TGTGCCAGCAGCTTCGAGGGATTAGGCGAGCAGTACTTC. The encoded protein is CASSFEGLGEQYF.

The chain links TRBV6-4 to TRBJ2-7; 8 bases are shared with TRBD2. With V trimmed by 6 bases and J by 3 bases, 4 bases remained unmatched. The CDR3 loop spans 13 amino acids. From germline, CDR1 is MRHNA and CDR2 SNTAGT. As DNA, the CDR3 is TGTGCCAGCAGCCTGGCGGGGGGCTACGAGCAGTACTTC. Amino acids: CASSLAGGYEQYF.

CDR3 in amino acids: CASSLQLAKDTQYF. The CDR3 coding sequence is TGTGCCAGCAGCTTACAACTAGCCAAAGATACGCAGTATTTT. The chain employs TRBV7-2 and TRBJ2-3, with D tentatively TRBD2 (6 bases). CDR1 is SGHTA, CDR2 FQGNSA, per germline. The CDR3 sequence is 14 residues long. V was pared by 2 bases and J by 5 bases, with 11 bases between.

This clone was counted once. The rearrangement joins TRBV7-3 to TRBJ2-5; 7 positions match TRBD2. Germline CDR1 is SGHTA and CDR2 is FQGTGA. CDR3 length: 15 amino acids. V shed 6 bases and J 3 bases; nucleotides not matched to a gene: 10. The chain's CDR3 is CASRRSGLAEETQYF. The CDR3 region has the DNA TGTGCCAGCAGAAGGTCGGGGCTAGCGGAAGAGACCCAGTACTTC.

The chain couples TRBV23-1 to TRBJ2-7, with TRBD1 matching 10 bases. TRBV23-1 is marked as an open reading frame, function uncertain. This CDR3 spans 16 amino acids. V was clipped by 0 bases and J by 2 bases; unmatched bases: 4. The CDR3 is CASSQSGQGTTYEQYF. The CDR3 DNA sequence: TGCGCCAGCAGTCAATCGGGACAGGGGACCACCTACGAGCAGTACTTC.

The V call is TRBV30, the J call TRBJ1-4; 10 bases line up with TRBD1. This CDR3 spans 15 amino acids. V dropped 2 bases and J dropped 5; count of bases not matched to a gene: 5. Per germline, CDR1 GTSNPN and CDR2 SVGIG (reference sequence). CDR3 bases: TGTGCCTGGAGTCTAGGGACAGGGGAGAATGAAAAACTGTTTTTT. This gives the protein CAWSLGTGENEKLFF.

The chain uses TRBV2 and TRBJ2-1, with TRBD2 identical over 7 bases. Losses at the gene ends were 6 bases for V and 4 bases for J; bases not matched to a gene: 3. The CDR3 sequence is 13 residues long. Germline CDR1 reads SNHLY; CDR2 reads FYNNEI. The CDR3 sequence: CASSPGRYNEQFF. In nucleotides, the CDR3 is TGTGCCAGCAGCCCCGGGAGGTACAATGAGCAGTTCTTC.

This clone was recorded once. The chain couples TRBV7-2 to TRBJ1-2; D gene uncertain. The germline V and J ends were trimmed by 1 base and 7 bases, with 4 bases remaining between them. This CDR3 has 11 residues. Looked up from germline, CDR1 is SGHTA and CDR2 is FQGNSA. The CDR3 here is CASSLGGGYTF. For the CDR3, the DNA is TGTGCCAGCAGCTTAGGAGGTGGCTACACCTTC.

The chain recombines TRBV15 with TRBJ2-7; D uncertain. Germline V CDR1 and CDR2: LNHNV, YYDKDF (reference sequence). The ends were cut back, 4 bases at V and 7 bases at J, with 14 bases in the middle. This CDR3 has 13 amino acids. The CDR3 sequence is CATSTNTVREQYF. The CDR3 DNA is TGTGCCACCAGCACCAATACGGTTCGAGAGCAGTACTTC.

The chain is built from TRBV19 and TRBJ2-1; 8 bases map to TRBD1. Germline V gene sequence: CDR1 LNHDA, CDR2 SQIVND (reference sequence). V trimming: 7 bases; J trimming: 6 bases; junction bases outside the gene matches: 5. CDR3 size: 13 residues. The CDR3 DNA sequence: TGTGCCAGTAAAGGGACAGGTCGCAATGAGCAGTTCTTC. It encodes CASKGTGRNEQFF.

The chain carries TRBV5-1 and TRBJ1-2; D is possibly TRBD1 (6 bases). The germline CDR1 and CDR2 sequences are SGHRS and YFSETQ. The CDR3 is 12 residues long. The V gene lost 4 bases and the J gene lost 6 bases, with 10 bases spanning the gap. Here the CDR3 reads CASSVYRDGYTF. The CDR3, as DNA: TGCGCCAGCAGCGTATACAGGGATGGCTACACCTTC.

The chain combines TRBV7-2 with TRBJ2-3; tentatively, D is TRBD1 or TRBD2 (5 bases each). Deletions cut 4 bases from V and 2 bases from J, with 10 bases between. Germline assignment: CDR1 SGHTA and CDR2 FQGNSA. The CDR3 is 14 amino acids. In DNA, the CDR3 is TGTGCCAGCAGCTATTCGGGACCCACAGATACGCAGTATTTT. Translated, it gives CASSYSGPTDTQYF.

The CDR3 DNA is TGTGCCAGCAGTACCACGTCTTCCGAGCAGTACTTC. Its protein product is CASSTTSSEQYF. The chain joins TRBV6-6 to TRBJ2-7; D unclear. The germline CDR1 and CDR2 sequences are MNHNY and SVGAGI (reference sequence). Trimming took 5 bases from V and 6 from J, leaving 11 bases between them. The length of the CDR3 is 12 residues.

The chain employs TRBV30 and TRBJ1-1; D perhaps matches TRBD1 (5 bases). V was pared by 3 bases and J by 4 bases, with 12 bases between. Germline assignment: CDR1 GTSNPN and CDR2 SVGIG (reference sequence). This CDR3 region has 13 residues. CDR3 DNA: TGTGCCTGGAGATCAGCCGGGGGCACTGAAGCTTTCTTT. Its protein product is CAWRSAGGTEAFF.

This chain uses TRBV5-1 with TRBJ2-3, with D maybe TRBD2 (6 bases). CDR3 length equals 16 residues. CDR1 is SGHRS, CDR2 YFSETQ, per germline. The germline V and J ends were trimmed by 4 bases and 0 bases, with 15 bases remaining between them. In nucleotides, the CDR3 is TGCGCCAGCAGCCAGGGACTCCTGGAAAGCACAGATACGCAGTATTTT. Residues: CASSQGLLESTDTQYF.

The chain combines TRBV4-2 with TRBJ2-3; tentatively, D is TRBD1 (6 bases). V gave up 2 bases and J gave up 2 bases, with 14 bases separating them. The CDR3 consists of 16 residues. CDR1 is LGHNA and CDR2 is YNFKEQ in the germline V gene. CDR3 amino acids: CASSQQPGQLTDTQYF. Written as DNA, the CDR3 is TGTGCCAGCAGCCAACAACCTGGACAGCTCACAGATACGCAGTATTTT.

J is TRBJ2-1 and V is TRBV12-5; D is ambiguous. The CDR3 has 15 amino acids. V lost 6 bases to trimming and J lost 3 bases, with 15 bases between them. In germline, CDR1 is LGHNT, CDR2 FRNRAP. This CDR3 reads CASGLLGRGYNEQFF. CDR3 DNA: TGTGCTAGTGGCCTGCTAGGACGTGGCTACAATGAGCAGTTCTTC.